The T cell receptor beta chain described here comes from a study of blood T cell repertoires in COVID-19. Study overall: PBMCs, B-cell-depleted T cells, or T cells were the source of the cDNA or gDNA that made up the material.

Methods used by the authors: Amplification of reference gene primers was used by the study to estimate nucleated cell counts. Only in-frame clones appear in the TCRdb table, and some are missing; sequencing was by immunoSEQ multiplex PCR. From that table come the V and J calls and clone size; the DNA was used to work out D and trimming. Among a few hundred thousand clones listed, around 89% were seen once. The CDR3 spans 16 residues. V shed 4 bases, J shed 0 bases, and the junction held 6 bases outside the gene matches. The germline CDR1 and CDR2 sequences are MNHEY and SMNVEV (reference sequence). The TCR originated in a woman aged 60-70 years with acute or convalescent COVID-19. The rearrangement links TRBV27 to TRBJ2-3; 8 bases align to TRBD1. Sequencing was performed on peripheral blood. CDR3 loop: CASSYRDRGSTDTQYF. CDR3 coding DNA: TGTGCCAGCAGTTACCGCGACAGGGGAAGCACAGATACGCAGTATTTT.